The T cell receptor beta chain described here comes from a study of blood T cell repertoires in COVID-19. Study background: The analysed material was cDNA or gDNA that came from T cells, B-cell-depleted T cells, or PBMCs.

This clone was seen a few times. Germline V gene data show CDR1 as SEHNR and CDR2 as FQNEAQ (reference sequence). J gave up 13 bases and V 4 bases, and 7 bases lay outside the gene matches. The CDR3 length is 12 residues. Per the original data handling: Amplified reference gene primers provided the basis for estimating nucleated cell counts. The method was immunoSEQ multiplex PCR; TCRdb's version includes in-frame clones alone and lacks a portion of them. The V and J calls and the clone size are those of that table, but D and trimming were determined from the DNA. The top ten clones hold around 2.7% of a sample with under 200,000 clones, 80% to 90% of them seen once.

The chain uses TRBV7-9 and TRBJ2-1; TRBD1 matches at 7 bases. The TCR comes from a woman older than 75 with COVID-19, enrolled during active disease. Sequenced input: peripheral blood. The DNA for the CDR3 is TGTGCCAGCAGCTCCGACAGGGATTTACAGTTCTTC. As protein: CASSSDRDLQFF.